Listed below are T cell receptor beta chains from one sample, sequenced in a study of spatial heterogeneity in lung cancer. One entry per CDR3 protein, called by TCRdb with MiXCR from the 5' RACE reads. Of about 10,000 distinct CDR3 sequences in the sample, around 23% were seen once. Sequences were derived from PBMCs, sampled at follow-up. All receptors come from a male donor with early-stage non-small cell lung cancer. Both conserved end residues are trimmed from each CDR3. The D gene is left open where the match is weak. Not every row has a clone size; where given, it reads once, few, many or a size class.

j_call: TRBJ1-5
d_call: -
v_call: TRBV19
clone_size: medium-sized
cdr3_aa: ASSPGYNQPQH

j_call: TRBJ2-3
d_call: -
v_call: TRBV7-2
clone_size: -
cdr3_aa: ASSLTLRTSTDTQY

j_call: TRBJ2-2
d_call: -
v_call: TRBV18
clone_size: -
cdr3_aa: ASSLRLIANTGELF

j_call: TRBJ2-1
d_call: -
v_call: TRBV28
clone_size: -
cdr3_aa: ASSLAAEQF

j_call: TRBJ1-1
d_call: TRBD1
v_call: TRBV12-3/TRBV12-4
clone_size: -
cdr3_aa: ASSRTGENTEAF

j_call: TRBJ2-1
d_call: -
v_call: TRBV10-3
clone_size: -
cdr3_aa: AIMISVLQGEQF

j_call: TRBJ1-4
d_call: TRBD1
v_call: TRBV5-1
clone_size: -
cdr3_aa: TSSTGQGREKLF

j_call: TRBJ2-7
d_call: -
v_call: TRBV30
clone_size: medium-sized
cdr3_aa: AWGDTYEQY

j_call: TRBJ1-6
d_call: -
v_call: TRBV6-2/TRBV6-3
clone_size: many
cdr3_aa: ASSPFQGLNSPLH

j_call: TRBJ2-7
d_call: TRBD1
v_call: TRBV20-1
clone_size: medium-sized
cdr3_aa: SARDYSRQGSSYEQY

j_call: TRBJ1-1
d_call: TRBD1
v_call: TRBV5-1
clone_size: many
cdr3_aa: ASSLYGQGTTEAF

j_call: TRBJ1-1
d_call: -
v_call: TRBV12-3/TRBV12-4
clone_size: many
cdr3_aa: ASSIYQNTEAF

j_call: TRBJ2-2
d_call: -
v_call: TRBV7-2
clone_size: few
cdr3_aa: ASSLAGELF

j_call: TRBJ2-1
d_call: -
v_call: TRBV9
clone_size: -
cdr3_aa: ASSVEGSYYNEQF

j_call: TRBJ2-1
d_call: TRBD2
v_call: TRBV4-2
clone_size: many
cdr3_aa: ASSQDILAGGPYNEQF

j_call: TRBJ2-5
d_call: -
v_call: TRBV5-1
clone_size: few
cdr3_aa: ASSLSGEETQY

j_call: TRBJ2-3
d_call: -
v_call: TRBV6-6
clone_size: many
cdr3_aa: ASSYSAGAADTQY

j_call: TRBJ1-3
d_call: -
v_call: TRBV6-5
clone_size: once
cdr3_aa: ASSQPGNSGNTIY

j_call: TRBJ2-5
d_call: -
v_call: TRBV7-2
clone_size: many
cdr3_aa: ASSFMTGFLFPISQETQY

j_call: TRBJ2-7
d_call: TRBD1
v_call: TRBV28
clone_size: medium-sized
cdr3_aa: ASSETWTGSDEQY

j_call: TRBJ2-1
d_call: TRBD2
v_call: TRBV7-2
clone_size: -
cdr3_aa: ASSLGLSSYNEQF

j_call: TRBJ2-7
d_call: -
v_call: TRBV12-3/TRBV12-4
clone_size: -
cdr3_aa: ASSRAVSEQY

j_call: TRBJ2-5
d_call: TRBD2
v_call: TRBV18
clone_size: -
cdr3_aa: ASSPELAGAAETQY

j_call: TRBJ1-1
d_call: -
v_call: TRBV28
clone_size: once
cdr3_aa: ASSLGQSNTEAF

j_call: TRBJ1-6
d_call: TRBD1
v_call: TRBV20-1
clone_size: many
cdr3_aa: SAKRTGGNSPLH

j_call: TRBJ2-5
d_call: TRBD1
v_call: TRBV29-1
clone_size: many
cdr3_aa: SGGQGANQETQY

j_call: TRBJ2-7
d_call: -
v_call: TRBV6-5
clone_size: -
cdr3_aa: ASSYDPSSYEQY

j_call: TRBJ2-5
d_call: TRBD2
v_call: TRBV4-2
clone_size: -
cdr3_aa: ASSQEGTRGQETQY

j_call: TRBJ2-1
d_call: -
v_call: TRBV3-1
clone_size: -
cdr3_aa: ASSLRTLEQF

j_call: TRBJ1-5
d_call: -
v_call: TRBV5-6
clone_size: medium-sized
cdr3_aa: ASSSSGSLNQPQH

j_call: TRBJ2-7
d_call: TRBD1
v_call: TRBV28
clone_size: -
cdr3_aa: ASSLSLAGTGSYEQY

j_call: TRBJ2-1
d_call: TRBD2
v_call: TRBV12-3/TRBV12-4
clone_size: many
cdr3_aa: ASSFLGGGYNEQF

j_call: TRBJ2-2
d_call: -
v_call: TRBV29-1
clone_size: -
cdr3_aa: TAGSPGGTGELF

j_call: TRBJ2-6
d_call: -
v_call: TRBV30
clone_size: many
cdr3_aa: AWSSGTGANVLT

j_call: TRBJ2-7
d_call: TRBD1
v_call: TRBV5-1
clone_size: -
cdr3_aa: ASSSSGTGLYEQY